The 17 T cell receptor beta chains given below trace back to one sample, sequenced in a study of blood T cell repertoires in COVID-19. Sequencing was performed with immunoSEQ multiplex PCR; in TCRdb, only in-frame clones are kept and a portion is missing. The sample holds approximately 200,000 clones, 75% to 90% seen once. The sample comprised PBMCs or T cells enriched from blood (not recorded which). These receptors originate from a woman in her 30s who had been exposed to COVID-19.

The genes are TRBV11-2 and TRBJ1-1; the D gene is possibly TRBD1 (5 bases). The ends were cut back, 3 bases at V and 4 bases at J, with 12 bases in the middle. Germline CDR1 SGHAT, CDR2 FQNNGV. This CDR3 is built from 14 residues. The CDR3 DNA reads as TGTGCCAGCAGCTTGGGAGGGGTAATCACTGAAGCTTTCTTT. It yields the protein CASSLGGVITEAFF.

The gene calls are TRBV2 and TRBJ1-1, with a tentative D call TRBD1 (5 bases). Germline CDR1 reads SNHLY; CDR2 reads FYNNEI. V was clipped by 7 bases and J by 0 bases, with 18 bases between them. This CDR3 comprises 16 residues. CDR3 nucleotide sequence: TGTGCCAGCATATGGGGTTCCCGGGGGTTGAACACTGAAGCTTTCTTT. It encodes CASIWGSRGLNTEAFF.

The V and J genes are TRBV5-4 and TRBJ1-1; the match to TRBD1 covers 8 bases. Trimming cost V 0 bases and J 5 bases; bases outside gene matches: 9. Germline lookup yields CDR1 SGHNT and CDR2 YYREEE (reference sequence). This CDR3 contains 16 residues. Here the CDR3 reads CASSLGTGLLWTEAFF. The CDR3 nucleotides read TGTGCCAGCAGCTTGGGGACAGGGCTTCTATGGACTGAAGCTTTCTTT.

Notes on this clone: One junction end disagrees with the germline gene, perhaps due to a read error. The chain couples TRBV4-1 to TRBJ1-6, with 7 bases aligning to TRBD1. Looked up from germline, CDR1 is MGHRA and CDR2 is YSYEKL. There are 14 residues in the CDR3. CDR3 DNA: TGCGCCAGCAGCCAAGTTGGAGCGACAGGGCACGCCATCTTT. This gives the protein CASSQVGATGHAIF.

J is TRBJ2-1 and V is TRBV10-2, with 9 bases identical to TRBD1. The V gene end was trimmed by 2 bases and the J gene end by 7 bases; junction bases not matched to a gene: 9. The CDR3 contains 16 residues. CDR1 WSHSY and CDR2 SAAADI come from the germline V gene. As DNA, the CDR3 is TGCGCCAGCAGTGAGAAGGGGACAGGGTCGGCTAATGAGCAGTTCTTC. Encoded protein: CASSEKGTGSANEQFF.

The chain links TRBV19 to TRBJ2-7; 12 nucleotides align to TRBD2. V lost 4 bases, J lost 6 bases, and 19 bases stayed unmatched. This CDR3 spans 19 amino acids. In germline, CDR1 is LNHDA, CDR2 SQIVND (reference sequence). The CDR3 DNA sequence: TGTGCCAGTAGTACCCTAGGACTAGCGGGACGCGGCTCGGGCGGCGAGCAGTACTTC. Amino acid sequence: CASSTLGLAGRGSGGEQYF.

This chain uses TRBV9 with TRBJ2-2; TRBD2 matches 7 bases. The junction had 2 bases not matched to a gene; V was cut back by 2 bases and J by 7 bases. Looked up from germline, CDR1 is SGDLS and CDR2 is YYNGEE. This CDR3 has 13 amino acids. In DNA form, the CDR3 reads TGTGCCAGCAGCGTCGGACTAGTCGGGGAGCTGTTTTTT. It is translated as CASSVGLVGELFF.

V usage is TRBV2 and J usage is TRBJ2-2; 8 bases line up with TRBD1. CDR1 is SNHLY and CDR2 is FYNNEI in the germline V gene. This CDR3 has 16 amino acids. V shed 7 bases and J 1 base; nucleotides not matched to a gene: 8. The CDR3 sequence: CASTGQGALNTGELFF. Written as DNA, the CDR3 is TGTGCCAGCACGGGGCAGGGGGCCTTGAACACCGGGGAGCTGTTTTTT.

The rearrangement uses TRBV10-1 and TRBJ2-3, with 8 positions matching TRBD2. The V segment lost 2 bases and the J segment 6 bases; nucleotides outside the gene matches: 4. Per germline, CDR1 WNHNN and CDR2 SYGVQD (reference sequence). The CDR3 has 14 residues. Here the CDR3 reads CASSEEREFDTQYF. CDR3 bases: TGCGCCAGCAGTGAGGAGCGGGAGTTCGATACGCAGTATTTT.

This chain links TRBV28 with TRBJ2-7, with 8 bases matching TRBD1. The V segment lost 6 bases and the J segment 4 bases; nucleotides outside the gene matches: 8. The CDR3 length is 14 residues. CDR1 is MDHEN, CDR2 SYDVKM, per germline. CDR3 coding DNA: TGTGCCAGCAGGTTCGGGGACAGGCTTTACGAGCAGTACTTC. Amino acid sequence: CASRFGDRLYEQYF.

The genes are TRBV30 and TRBJ1-6; D is ambiguous. Trimming pared 2 bases from V and 0 bases from J, leaving 8 bases between. The CDR3 totals 15 residues. From germline, CDR1 is GTSNPN and CDR2 SVGIG (reference sequence). The CDR3 DNA reads as TGTGCCTGGAGTAGGGAGGGCTCCTATAATTCACCCCTCCACTTT. Translation: CAWSREGSYNSPLHF.

The V and J genes are TRBV9 and TRBJ2-2, with D perhaps TRBD1 (6 bases). V gave up 0 bases and J gave up 5 bases, with 14 bases separating them. Germline CDR1 SGDLS, CDR2 YYNGEE. The CDR3 runs to 16 residues. The CDR3 coding sequence is TGTGCCAGCAGCGTAGATATCGGGACACCTACCGGGGAGCTGTTTTTT. It codes for CASSVDIGTPTGELFF.

V usage is TRBV5-5 and J usage is TRBJ2-7; 7 bases line up with TRBD1. J was trimmed by 2 bases and V by 4 bases; bases with no gene match: 6. CDR1 and CDR2 from the germline V gene are SGHKS and YYEKEE (reference sequence). CDR3 length: 14 residues. CDR3 residues: CASSQGQTPYEQYF. CDR3 in DNA: TGTGCCAGCAGCCAGGGACAGACCCCCTACGAGCAGTACTTC.

The chain uses TRBV7-9 and TRBJ2-6, with D possibly matching TRBD1 (6 bases). With 0 bases removed from V and 2 bases from J, the gap between germline ends came to 14 bases. Germline V gene lookup returns CDR1 SEHNR and CDR2 FQNEAQ (reference sequence). The CDR3 covers 18 residues. The CDR3 is CASSLASRGKAGANVLTF. Written as DNA, the CDR3 is TGTGCCAGCAGCTTAGCTTCCAGGGGAAAGGCTGGGGCCAACGTCCTGACTTTC.

This clone was recorded once. The chain recombines TRBV28 with TRBJ1-1; D is unresolved. The CDR3 has 12 residues. Deletions cut 8 bases from V and 7 bases from J, with 14 bases between. The germline gives CDR1 MDHEN, CDR2 SYDVKM. The CDR3 is CASESVSYEAFF. The CDR3 nucleotides read TGTGCCAGCGAGTCCGTCTCCTATGAAGCTTTCTTT.

The rearrangement joins TRBV7-8 to TRBJ2-3; 7 nucleotides line up with TRBD1. V shed 2 bases, J shed 2 bases, and the junction held 7 bases outside the gene matches. The germline V gene has CDR1 SGHVS and CDR2 FQNEAQ. This CDR3 region has 16 residues. In DNA, the CDR3 is TGTGCCAGCAGCTTACTGGACAGGCCCGACACAGATACGCAGTATTTT. Its translation is CASSLLDRPDTDTQYF.

In this sample, this clone turned up once. The rearrangement uses TRBV19 and TRBJ2-7, with 7 bases matching TRBD2. This CDR3 spans 12 amino acids. Trimming at V came to 5 bases and at J to 6 bases, leaving 4 bases not matched to a gene. Germline V gene lookup returns CDR1 LNHDA and CDR2 SQIVND (reference sequence). The CDR3 DNA sequence: TGTGCCAGTAGTTCTGGCGGGGGCGAGCAGTACTTC. Protein: CASSSGGGEQYF.